This T cell receptor (beta chain) stems from a study of control samples from healthy donors and cancer patients. J lost 4 bases, V lost 5 bases, and 7 bases had no gene match. In germline, CDR1 is SNHLY, CDR2 FYNNEI. The CDR3 contains 15 residues. Repertoires were generated with immunoSEQ multiplex PCR, while TCRdb's copy carries only in-frame clones and drops some. This table has about 140,000 clones, 91% appearing once. This TCR was recovered from a man between 18 and 35 years old in good health. Sequencing used blood. The chain uses TRBV2 and TRBJ2-1, with 8 bases lining up with TRBD2. CDR3 amino acids: CASSWAGGMYNEQFF. The CDR3 DNA follows: TGTGCCAGCAGTTGGGCGGGGGGAATGTACAATGAGCAGTTCTTC.